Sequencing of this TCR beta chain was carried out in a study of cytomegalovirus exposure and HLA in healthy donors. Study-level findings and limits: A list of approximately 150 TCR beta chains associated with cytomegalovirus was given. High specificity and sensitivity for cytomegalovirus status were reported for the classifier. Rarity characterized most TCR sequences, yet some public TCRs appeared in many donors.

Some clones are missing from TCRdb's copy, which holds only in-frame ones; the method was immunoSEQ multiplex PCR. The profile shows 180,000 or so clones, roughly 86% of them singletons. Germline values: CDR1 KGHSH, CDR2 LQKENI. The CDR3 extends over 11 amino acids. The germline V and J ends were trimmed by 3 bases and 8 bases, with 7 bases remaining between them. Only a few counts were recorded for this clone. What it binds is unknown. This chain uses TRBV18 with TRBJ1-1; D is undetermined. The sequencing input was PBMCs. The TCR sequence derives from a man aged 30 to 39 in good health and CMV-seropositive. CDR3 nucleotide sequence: TGTGCCAGCTCACCGCAAGGGGAAGCTTTCTTT. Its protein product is CASSPQGEAFF.